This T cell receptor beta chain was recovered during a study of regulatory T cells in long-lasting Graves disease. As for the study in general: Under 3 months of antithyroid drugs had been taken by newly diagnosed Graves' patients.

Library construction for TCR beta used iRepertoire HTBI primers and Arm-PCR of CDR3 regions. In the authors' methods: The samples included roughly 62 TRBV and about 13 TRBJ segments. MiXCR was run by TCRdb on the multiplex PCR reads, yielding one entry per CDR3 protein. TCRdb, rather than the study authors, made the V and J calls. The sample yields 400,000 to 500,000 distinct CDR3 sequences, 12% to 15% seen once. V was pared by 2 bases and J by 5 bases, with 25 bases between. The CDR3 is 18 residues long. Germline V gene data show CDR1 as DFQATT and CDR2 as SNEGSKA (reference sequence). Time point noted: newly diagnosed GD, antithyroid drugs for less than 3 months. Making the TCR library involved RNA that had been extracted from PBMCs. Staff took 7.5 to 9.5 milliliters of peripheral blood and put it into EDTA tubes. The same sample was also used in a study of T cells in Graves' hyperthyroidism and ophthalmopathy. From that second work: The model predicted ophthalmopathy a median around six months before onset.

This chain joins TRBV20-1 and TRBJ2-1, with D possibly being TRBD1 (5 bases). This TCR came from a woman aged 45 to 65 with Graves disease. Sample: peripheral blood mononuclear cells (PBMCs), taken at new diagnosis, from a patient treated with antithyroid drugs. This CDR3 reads CSARKGFPDEPTNNEQFF. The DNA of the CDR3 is TGCAGTGCTAGAAAGGGGTTCCCGGACGAGCCAACAAACAATGAGCAGTTCTTC.